A single sample gave rise to the 30 T cell receptor beta chains below, sequenced in a study of breast tumors, draining lymph nodes, adjacent tissues. Breast cancer patients provided tissue from their axillary draining lymph nodes. TCRdb redid the calling of the multiplex PCR reads with MiXCR, one entry per CDR3 protein. The sample consists of around 250,000 distinct CDR3 sequences, less than 40% of them appearing once. Input material: axillary lymph node tissue. These receptors were obtained from a female donor with breast cancer. Some clones in this sample may be carry-over from other donors' samples.

This clonotype appeared many times. The chain carries TRBV7-8 and TRBJ2-7; perhaps TRBD1 as D (5 bases). Germline lookup yields CDR1 SGHVS and CDR2 FQNEAQ. This CDR3 is 15 amino acids long. V was shortened by 4 bases and J by 3 bases, with 16 bases between the two germline ends. The CDR3 spells CASSYPLGLSYEQYF. The CDR3 nucleotides read TGTGCCAGCAGCTACCCTTTGGGGCTGAGCTACGAGCAGTACTTC.

In its sample, this clonotype was seen a few times. Given a much more abundant clone one base away, this may be a read error. The chain has TRBV11-2 and TRBJ1-2; 7 bases match TRBD1. The germline gives CDR1 SGHAT, CDR2 FQNNGV. The CDR3 totals 14 residues. V gave up 0 bases and J gave up 4 bases; unmatched junction bases: 2. The CDR3, as DNA: TGTGCCAGCAGCTTAGAACAGGGGACCTATGGCTACACCTTC. Amino acid sequence: CASSLEQGTYGYTF.

The rearrangement links TRBV9 to TRBJ1-2; 7 bases agree with TRBD1. The CDR3 sequence is 14 residues long. Germline loops: CDR1 SGDLS, CDR2 YYNGEE. V lost 0 bases to trimming and J lost 14 bases; unmatched junction nucleotides: 13. The CDR3 sequence is CASSVEKEGTAHTF. In DNA, the CDR3 is TGTGCCAGCAGCGTAGAAAAAGAAGGGACAGCTCATACCTTC.

This clonotype was counted ten times or more. The chain carries TRBV11-2 and TRBJ2-3; D is unresolved. V was shortened by 5 bases and J by 6 bases, with 21 bases between the two germline ends. Per germline, CDR1 SGHAT and CDR2 FQNNGV. The CDR3 consists of 16 residues. CDR3 DNA sequence: TGTGCCAGCAGCCCGCCCCGGACGGCGGTAGGGGATACGCAGTATTTT. Protein sequence: CASSPPRTAVGDTQYF.

In its sample, this clonotype was seen many times. The rearrangement links TRBV5-1 to TRBJ2-5, with 8 bases matching TRBD2. Per the germline V gene, CDR1 is SGHRS and CDR2 is YFSETQ. The CDR3 contains 14 residues. Losses at the gene ends were 0 bases for V and 4 bases for J; bases not matched to a gene: 2. The CDR3 loop reads CASSLGLARETQYF. In DNA, the CDR3 is TGCGCCAGCAGCTTGGGACTAGCGCGAGAGACCCAGTACTTC.

Remarks on this clonotype: The junction shows a germline mismatch at one end, possibly a read error. DNA of the CDR3: TGTGCCAGCAGTTACTCGGGACTAGCGGGAGTGTCGGACACCGGGGAGCTGCTTTTT. It yields the protein CASSYSGLAGVSDTGELLF. V gene TRBV7-2 combines with J gene TRBJ2-2; 14 bases are shared with TRBD2. This CDR3 is built from 19 residues. Germline V gene lookup returns CDR1 SGHTA and CDR2 FQGNSA.

Comments on this clonotype: The DNA is left out, because the CDR3 cannot be placed on it with certainty; the CDR3 is given as TCRdb lists it. J is TRBJ2-5 and V is TRBV2. The CDR3 extends over 19 residues, inclusive of both ends. Germline CDR1 and CDR2: SNHLY and FYNNEI. CDR3 amino acids: CASSEKYGYTFGSGETQYF.

With respect to this clonotype: A much larger clone differs from this one at a single base, so this may be a read error. This chain links TRBV7-6 with TRBJ2-1; perhaps TRBD2 as D (6 bases). The CDR3 length is 15 residues. From germline, CDR1 is SGHVS and CDR2 FNYEAQ. The CDR3 sequence: CASSLKAGTYNEQLF. Written as DNA, the CDR3 is TGTGCCAGCAGCTTAAAGGCGGGGACCTACAATGAGCAGCTCTTC.

The V gene is TRBV5-1, the J gene TRBJ1-6; D call uncertain. Trimming stripped 4 bases from V and 7 bases from J, with 9 bases between. Germline loops: CDR1 SGHRS, CDR2 YFSETQ. The CDR3 sequence is 13 residues long. The CDR3 DNA reads as TGCGCCAGCAGCACCGACGGAAATTCACCCCTCCACTTT. Residues: CASSTDGNSPLHF.

The V call is TRBV20-1, the J call TRBJ2-7; 7 positions match TRBD2. Germline CDR1 DFQATT, CDR2 SNEGSKA (reference sequence). The J segment lost 1 base and the V segment lost 5 bases, leaving 8 bases of the junction unmatched. This CDR3 contains 14 residues. DNA of the CDR3: TGCAGTGCTCCCCCCGGGAGGCGGTCCTACGAGCAGTACTTC. Protein sequence: CSAPPGRRSYEQYF.

The J gene is TRBJ2-7, the V gene TRBV7-2; TRBD2 agrees at 12 bases. With V trimmed by 3 bases and J by 6 bases, 3 bases remained unmatched. The CDR3 covers 14 residues. CDR1 and CDR2 from the germline V gene are SGHTA and FQGNSA. CDR3 protein: CASSLTSGGGEQYF. CDR3 DNA sequence: TGTGCCAGCAGCTTGACTAGCGGGGGAGGCGAGCAGTACTTC. Together with reference TRBV7-2 and TRBJ2-7, the CDR3 gives the full variable domain: GAGVSQSPSNKVTEKGKDVELRCDPISGHTALYWYRQSLGQGLEFLIYFQGNSAPDKSGLPSDRFSAERTGGSVSTLTIQRTQQEDSAVYLCASSLTSGGGEQYFGPGTRLTVT.

This clonotype was detected only a few times. This may come from a read error, since a much larger clone is one base off. CDR3 DNA: TGCAGTGCCGACCCCGGGACAACGGATAATGAGCAGTTCTTC. It codes for CSADPGTTDNEQFF. The genes are TRBV20-1 and TRBJ2-1, with D possibly matching TRBD1 (6 bases). Deletions cut 6 bases from V and 7 bases from J, with 19 bases between. Germline V gene lookup returns CDR1 DFQATT and CDR2 SNEGSKA (reference sequence). CDR3 length: 14 residues.

The sample holds a few counts of this clonotype. This chain uses TRBV28 with TRBJ1-5, with D unclear. From germline, CDR1 is MDHEN and CDR2 SYDVKM. This CDR3 is built from 16 residues. The germline V and J ends were trimmed by 5 bases and 4 bases, with 18 bases remaining between them. The CDR3 reads CASSLLFRVSNQPQHF. The CDR3 DNA sequence: TGTGCCAGCAGTCTCCTCTTTCGGGTTAGTAATCAGCCCCAGCATTTT.

This clonotype was observed many times. This rearrangement joins TRBV5-1 to TRBJ2-1; D gene ambiguous. The V and J ends lost 1 base and 6 bases respectively, with 14 bases between them. The length of the CDR3 is 15 residues. In germline, CDR1 is SGHRS, CDR2 YFSETQ. The chain's CDR3 is CASSLSFVGGNEQFF. In DNA form, the CDR3 reads TGCGCCAGCAGCTTGAGTTTCGTAGGCGGCAATGAGCAGTTCTTC.

This clonotype occurred many times. The rearrangement uses TRBV24-1 and TRBJ2-3, with 8 bases lining up with TRBD1. The germline V gene has CDR1 KGHDR and CDR2 SFDVKD. The trim removed 7 bases at V and 3 bases at J, leaving 8 bases unmatched. This CDR3 has 15 residues. CDR3 nucleotides: TGTGCCACCAGCGCAGGGGGCCCGGGGACAGATACGCAGTATTTT. This encodes CATSAGGPGTDTQYF.

This clonotype was observed a few times. This chain connects TRBV27 to TRBJ2-1; D not resolved. CDR3 length: 13 residues. Germline CDR1 is MNHEY and CDR2 is SMNVEV (reference sequence). With 2 bases removed from V and 4 bases from J, the gap between germline ends came to 6 bases. The CDR3 DNA is TGTGCCAGCAGTTTAATCAGATACAATGAGCAGTTCTTC. Protein: CASSLIRYNEQFF.

Notes on this clonotype: As the CDR3 is not closed by the conserved phenylalanine or tryptophan, this likely results from a read error. The limits of the CDR3 on the DNA are not certain, so only TCRdb's listed CDR3 is given. This chain joins TRBV7-8 and TRBJ2-7; the table's D call TRBD2 went unverified against the DNA. Germline V CDR1 and CDR2: SGHVS, FQNEAQ. The CDR3 length is 11 residues, termini included. Here the CDR3 reads CASRFLAGAPD.

The table lists this clonotype with a count of one. The CDR3 does not close with the conserved phenylalanine or tryptophan, likely indicating a read error. It is unclear where the CDR3 begins or ends on the DNA, so no DNA is shown, and the CDR3 is as TCRdb lists it. The genes are TRBV11-2 and TRBJ2-1; the listed D gene, TRBD1, was not tested against the DNA. Counting both end residues, the CDR3 totals 16 amino acids. Germline values: CDR1 SGHAT, CDR2 FQNNGV. The CDR3 region is CASSLAGQLYGYTFGS.

In this sample, this clonotype turned up many times. The chain employs TRBV24-1 and TRBJ1-5; D is possibly TRBD1 (5 bases). This CDR3 comprises 12 residues. Trimming shortened V by 6 bases and J by 6 bases, and 8 bases separated the two germline ends. Germline CDR1 KGHDR, CDR2 SFDVKD. CDR3 in DNA: TGTGCCACCAGTTGGGGCCCTCAGCCCCAGCATTTT. Amino acid sequence: CATSWGPQPQHF.

The chain has TRBV7-7 and TRBJ2-7; D gene unclear. The CDR3 is made up of 11 amino acids. The germline V gene has CDR1 SSHAT and CDR2 FNYEAQ (reference sequence). For the CDR3, the DNA is TGTGCTAAGCCGGGTCCCAACGAGCAGTACTTC. Its translation: CAKPGPNEQYF.

This clonotype was detected only a few times. The chain is built from TRBV6-2 or TRBV6-3 and TRBJ2-2, with TRBD1 matching 7 bases. V was clipped by 1 base and J by 4 bases; unmatched bases: 6. The CDR3 is 16 residues long. Per the germline V gene, CDR1 is MNHEY and CDR2 is SVGEGT. CDR3 coding DNA: TGTGCCAGCAGTTACTTGGGACAGTGGGCCACCGGGGAGCTGTTTTTT. Translation: CASSYLGQWATGELFF.

This clonotype was observed many times. The chain couples TRBV5-5 to TRBJ2-3, with 14 bases identical to TRBD2. With 4 bases clipped from V and 0 bases from J, the junction kept 4 bases outside the gene matches. Germline V gene sequence: CDR1 SGHKS, CDR2 YYEKEE (reference sequence). The CDR3 runs 17 residues. CDR3 loop: CASSQTSGRASTDTQYF. The DNA of the CDR3 is TGTGCCAGCAGCCAGACTAGCGGGAGGGCTAGCACAGATACGCAGTATTTT.

This clonotype appeared many times. This rearrangement joins TRBV6-5 to TRBJ2-1; D could derive from TRBD1 or TRBD2 (5 bases each). This CDR3 comprises 15 residues. V was shortened by 2 bases and J by 2 bases, with 10 bases between the two germline ends. Germline V gives CDR1 MNHEY, CDR2 SVGAGI. The CDR3 DNA reads TGTGCCAGCAGTTACGGGGACCTAACCTACAATGAGCAGTTCTTC. Translated: CASSYGDLTYNEQFF.

As for this clonotype: A much larger clonotype is one base distant, so this may be a read error. This chain joins TRBV5-4 and TRBJ2-3; tentative D call: TRBD2 (6 bases). Deletions cut 4 bases from V and 14 bases from J, with 17 bases between. Germline V CDR1 and CDR2: SGHNT, YYREEE (reference sequence). This CDR3 spans 12 amino acids. The DNA for the CDR3 is TGTGCCAGCAGCGTGACTAGTGCGAGGTCGTATTTT. It translates to CASSVTSARSYF.

In this sample, this clonotype turned up many times. The chain has TRBV20-1 and TRBJ2-3, with no clear D. CDR3 length equals 16 residues. V was clipped by 6 bases and J by 0 bases, with 19 bases between them. Germline V gives CDR1 DFQATT, CDR2 SNEGSKA (reference sequence). CDR3 in amino acids: CSAPLGQLPSTDTQYF. For the CDR3, the DNA is TGCAGTGCCCCCCTGGGCCAACTTCCGAGCACAGATACGCAGTATTTT.

This clonotype appeared a few times. V and J are TRBV24-1 and TRBJ2-1; the match to TRBD1 covers 12 bases. CDR1 and CDR2 (germline): KGHDR, SFDVKD. V trimming: 5 bases; J trimming: 10 bases; junction bases outside the gene matches: 5. The CDR3 contains 14 residues. DNA of the CDR3: TGTGCCACCAGTGCCGGGACAGGGGGCCAAGAGCAGTTCTTC. Translated: CATSAGTGGQEQFF.

The rearrangement uses TRBV7-3 and TRBJ2-1; 13 bases agree with TRBD2. The V segment lost 4 bases and the J segment 1 base; nucleotides outside the gene matches: 1. Germline assignment: CDR1 SGHTA and CDR2 FQGTGA. The CDR3 length is 16 residues. CDR3 protein: CASSSGLAGSYNEQFF. CDR3 DNA: TGTGCCAGCAGCTCGGGACTAGCGGGGTCCTACAATGAGCAGTTCTTC.

V is TRBV20-1 and J is TRBJ1-1; the D gene is possibly TRBD1 (5 bases). The V end lost 2 bases, the J end lost 2 bases, and 12 bases lay between the germline ends. Germline assignment: CDR1 DFQATT and CDR2 SNEGSKA (reference sequence). The CDR3 extends over 14 amino acids. CDR3: CSARPLTGNTEAFF. The DNA for the CDR3 is TGCAGTGCTAGACCCCTAACAGGTAACACTGAAGCTTTCTTT.

In its sample, this clonotype was seen many times. The chain joins TRBV7-9 to TRBJ2-3; 11 nucleotides agree with TRBD1. The trim removed 5 bases at V and 4 bases at J, leaving 11 bases unmatched. The CDR3 runs 17 residues. Germline values: CDR1 SEHNR, CDR2 FQNEAQ (reference sequence). As DNA, the CDR3 is TGTGCCAGCAGCCCCAGGTGGGGACAGGGGGATGCAGATACGCAGTATTTT. Translating it yields CASSPRWGQGDADTQYF.

This clonotype was recorded at least ten times. The chain links TRBV11-1 to TRBJ2-3; D remains ambiguous. V dropped 2 bases and J dropped 3 bases, with 12 bases sitting between them. Germline CDR1 reads SGHAT; CDR2 reads FQDESV (reference sequence). The CDR3 spans 15 residues. For the CDR3, the DNA is TGTGCCAGCAGCTTATATGTCCTGGGTACAGATACGCAGTATTTT. This gives the protein CASSLYVLGTDTQYF.